These T cell receptor beta chains were read from a single sample in a study of T cells after somatic rescue of genetic block. Method: immunoSEQ multiplex PCR; TCRdb's copy keeps in-frame clones and lacks some. Among about 12,000 clones, 70% to 75% were seen once, and the ten largest hold over 9.5%. The sample consisted of peripheral blood mononuclear cells (PBMCs). The receptors originated from a boy between 10 and 17 years old. The CDR3 runs from the conserved cysteine through the conserved F or W. Each record gives: J gene, clone size, V gene, D gene, CDR3 protein, CDR3 DNA. A D gene is named only where the DNA matches it firmly. Not all rows give a size; the values are once, few, many and, for expanded clones, a class.

TRBJ2-5 . TRBV5-4 . CASSPIQGQEETQYF TGTGCCAGCAGCCCCATCCAGGGGCAGGAAGAGACCCAGTACTTC
TRBJ1-1 . TRBV6-6 TRBD1 CASSFRTGANTEAFF TGTGCCAGCAGCTTTAGGACAGGGGCGAACACTGAAGCTTTCTTT
TRBJ2-1 . TRBV28 TRBD2 CASKLAGPPSYNEQFF TGTGCCAGCAAGCTAGCGGGCCCTCCCTCCTACAATGAGCAGTTCTTC
TRBJ1-1 few TRBV27 TRBD1 CASSLWTGSTEAFF TGTGCCAGCAGTTTATGGACAGGGAGCACTGAAGCTTTCTTT
TRBJ2-1 medium-sized TRBV12-5 . CASGSTGPYNEQFF TGTGCTAGTGGTTCAACGGGTCCGTACAATGAGCAGTTCTTC
TRBJ2-5 . TRBV9 TRBD1 CASGGGQGVETQYF TGTGCCAGCGGCGGGGGACAGGGAGTAGAGACCCAGTACTTC
TRBJ2-5 once TRBV5-1 . CASSLATRGVEETQYF TGCGCCAGCAGCTTGGCCACAAGGGGCGTGGAAGAGACCCAGTACTTC
TRBJ2-3 . TRBV9 . CASSVGDTQYF TGTGCCAGCAGCGTAGGAGATACGCAGTATTTT
TRBJ2-2 once TRBV7-2 . CASSLLEWAGELFF TGTGCCAGCAGCTTATTAGAGTGGGCCGGGGAGCTGTTTTTT
TRBJ2-1 medium-sized TRBV10-3 . CAISESMAPPYNEQFF TGTGCCATCAGTGAGTCAATGGCTCCACCTTACAATGAGCAGTTCTTC
TRBJ1-2 . TRBV6-6 . CASSTSSDRVYGYTF TGTGCCAGCAGCACATCTTCTGACAGAGTCTATGGCTACACCTTC
TRBJ1-3 . TRBV18 . CASSPTGIGNTIYF TGTGCCAGCTCACCGACCGGTATTGGAAACACCATATATTTT
TRBJ2-1 medium-sized TRBV6-1 . CASSGAHFDEQFF TGTGCCAGCAGTGGGGCCCATTTCGATGAGCAGTTCTTC
TRBJ2-5 . TRBV4-2 . CASSQAWGQGPQETQYF TGTGCCAGCAGCCAAGCTTGGGGGCAGGGTCCTCAAGAGACCCAGTACTTC
TRBJ2-2 . TRBV12-5 TRBD1 CASGLSTGQGATGELFF TGTGCTAGTGGTCTCTCAACGGGACAGGGGGCCACCGGGGAGCTGTTTTTT
TRBJ1-1 few TRBV5-6 . CASRQGGIWNTEAFF TGTGCCAGCAGGCAAGGGGGTATCTGGAACACTGAAGCTTTCTTT
TRBJ1-6 few TRBV14 . CASSVVGAPLHF TGTGCCAGCAGCGTCGTGGGGGCCCCCCTCCACTTT
TRBJ2-6 . TRBV10-2 . CASRGGDRFSGANVLTF TGCGCCAGCAGGGGGGGGGACAGATTCTCTGGGGCCAACGTCCTGACTTTC
TRBJ2-1 . TRBV23-1 . CASSQPSLFF TGCGCCAGCAGTCAACCTTCTTTGTTCTTC
TRBJ2-1 . TRBV2 . CASNTFGQAWEGSYNEQFF TGTGCCAGCAATACTTTTGGTCAGGCTTGGGAAGGCTCCTACAATGAGCAGTTCTTC
TRBJ2-1 few TRBV6-5 . CASSYLRRSVGNEQFF TGTGCCAGCAGTTACCTCCGTCGCTCTGTCGGCAATGAGCAGTTCTTC
TRBJ1-4 medium-sized TRBV6-5 TRBD1 CASSPVRDSEKLFF TGTGCCAGCAGTCCCGTCCGGGACAGTGAAAAACTGTTTTTT
TRBJ1-6 few TRBV19 . CASSMGRDYNSPLHF TGTGCCAGTAGTATGGGCAGGGACTATAATTCACCCCTCCACTTT
TRBJ1-2 . TRBV28 . CASSFPGSQAAYYGYTF TGTGCCAGCAGTTTCCCTGGGTCTCAGGCAGCCTACTATGGCTACACCTTC
TRBJ2-7 . TRBV18 . CASSRQGESYEQYF TGTGCCAGCTCGCGTCAAGGGGAATCCTACGAGCAGTACTTC
TRBJ1-6 . TRBV13 . CASSLRGSNSPLHF TGTGCCAGCAGCTTACGGGGATCGAATTCACCCCTCCACTTT
TRBJ1-1 . TRBV7-8 . CASSLGGSLNTEAFF TGTGCCAGCAGCTTAGGGGGCTCCCTGAACACTGAAGCTTTCTTT
TRBJ2-3 . TRBV28 . CASTLGQLFSTDTQYF TGTGCCAGCACCTTGGGGCAGCTCTTTAGCACAGATACGCAGTATTTT
TRBJ1-2 . TRBV30 . CAWRGGGDYGYTF TGTGCCTGGAGAGGTGGGGGGGACTATGGCTACACCTTC
TRBJ1-2 . TRBV18 . CASSKLPRLPYGYTF TGTGCCAGCTCAAAATTACCCAGGTTACCGTATGGCTACACCTTC
TRBJ2-5 few TRBV28 . CASSPPVQETQYF TGTGCCAGCAGTCCACCCGTCCAAGAGACCCAGTACTTC
TRBJ1-6 . TRBV6-1 . CASSERSGRNSPLHF TGTGCCAGCAGTGAAAGGTCAGGGAGAAATTCACCCCTCCACTTT
TRBJ1-2 . TRBV5-1 . CASSLEGQNYGYTF TGCGCCAGCAGCTTGGAAGGACAGAACTATGGCTACACCTTC
TRBJ2-5 . TRBV5-6 . CASSAPPVQETQYF TGTGCCAGCAGCGCCCCCCCCGTCCAAGAGACCCAGTACTTC
TRBJ2-5 few TRBV4-1 TRBD2 CASSQSPLAIQETQYF TGCGCCAGCAGCCAATCCCCACTAGCGATCCAAGAGACCCAGTACTTC
TRBJ2-3 . TRBV5-4 . CASSRWDVDTQYF TGTGCCAGCAGCAGATGGGACGTAGATACGCAGTATTTT
TRBJ2-7 . TRBV30 . CAWSWGRGGLYEQYF TGTGCCTGGAGCTGGGGCAGGGGAGGGCTCTACGAGCAGTACTTC
TRBJ2-7 . TRBV28 . CASSFAGGPTYEQYF TGTGCCAGCAGTTTCGCCGGGGGGCCTACCTACGAGCAGTACTTC
TRBJ1-2 . TRBV30 . CALFLAGYTF TGTGCCCTATTCCTGGCTGGCTACACCTTC
TRBJ2-7 . TRBV28 . CASSPPRRPGEQYF TGTGCCAGCAGCCCTCCTAGGAGACCCGGCGAGCAGTACTTC
TRBJ2-7 . TRBV9 . CASSETGGDYEQYF TGTGCCAGCAGCGAGACAGGAGGGGACTACGAGCAGTACTTC
TRBJ1-1 . TRBV7-9 . CASSLTGNTEAFF TGTGCCAGCAGCCTTACAGGGAACACTGAAGCTTTCTTT
TRBJ1-5 few TRBV4-2 . CASSQVGESNQPQHF TGTGCCAGCAGCCAAGTAGGGGAGAGCAATCAGCCCCAGCATTTT
TRBJ2-1 . TRBV4-2 TRBD2 CASSQDWREGTYNEQFF TGTGCCAGCAGCCAAGACTGGCGGGAGGGGACCTACAATGAGCAGTTCTTC
TRBJ1-5 . TRBV28 . CASSFVGFDQPQHF TGTGCCAGCAGTTTTGTGGGGTTCGATCAGCCCCAGCATTTT
TRBJ2-2 . TRBV4-1 . CASSQDWLWTGELFF TGCGCCAGCAGCCAAGACTGGTTGTGGACCGGGGAGCTGTTTTTT
TRBJ2-7 . TRBV5-1 TRBD1 CASSWGQGTYEQYF TGCGCCAGTAGCTGGGGACAGGGTACCTACGAGCAGTACTTC
TRBJ2-7 . TRBV2 . CASSGALEGPSYEQYF TGTGCCAGCAGTGGGGCGTTGGAGGGGCCTTCCTACGAGCAGTACTTC
TRBJ1-4 few TRBV11-2 TRBD1 CASSFNRGNEKLFF TGTGCCAGCAGCTTCAACAGGGGAAATGAAAAACTGTTTTTT
TRBJ1-5 few TRBV6-6 . CASSPGPHQPQHF TGTGCCAGCAGTCCCGGGCCACATCAGCCCCAGCATTTT
TRBJ2-5 . TRBV7-2 . CASSLWTEETQYF TGTGCCAGCAGCCTGTGGACGGAAGAGACCCAGTACTTC
TRBJ2-7 . TRBV5-6 . CASSLYLVSYEQYF TGTGCCAGCAGCTTGTATCTGGTCTCCTACGAGCAGTACTTC
TRBJ2-1 . TRBV4-1 . CASSQGEGAREQFF TGCGCCAGCAGCCAAGGGGAGGGGGCTAGGGAGCAGTTCTTC
TRBJ1-2 medium-sized TRBV10-3 TRBD1 CAISVNGQGGYGYTF TGTGCCATCAGTGTGAACGGACAGGGCGGCTATGGCTACACCTTC